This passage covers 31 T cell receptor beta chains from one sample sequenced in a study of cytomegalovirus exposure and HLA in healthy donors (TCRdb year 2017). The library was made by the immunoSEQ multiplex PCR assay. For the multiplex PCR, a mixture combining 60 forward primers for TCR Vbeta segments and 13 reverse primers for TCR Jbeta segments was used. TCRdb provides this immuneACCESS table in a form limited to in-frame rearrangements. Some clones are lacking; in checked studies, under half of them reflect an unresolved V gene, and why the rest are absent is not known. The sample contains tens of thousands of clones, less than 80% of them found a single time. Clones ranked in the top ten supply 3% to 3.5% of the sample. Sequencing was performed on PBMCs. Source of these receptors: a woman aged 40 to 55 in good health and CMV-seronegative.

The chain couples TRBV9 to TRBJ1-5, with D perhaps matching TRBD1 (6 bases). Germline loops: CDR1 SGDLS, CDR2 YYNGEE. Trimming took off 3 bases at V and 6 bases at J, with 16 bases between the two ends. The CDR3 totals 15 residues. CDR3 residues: CASSASDRGSQPQHF. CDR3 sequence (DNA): TGTGCCAGCAGCGCCTCGGACAGAGGAAGTCAGCCCCAGCATTTT.

CDR3 loop: CAISDDGSGYGYTF. The CDR3 bases are TGTGCCATCAGTGATGACGGGAGTGGCTATGGCTACACCTTC. The rearrangement links TRBV10-3 to TRBJ1-2; no definite D call. The germline V and J ends were trimmed by 3 bases and 4 bases, with 12 bases remaining between them. From germline, CDR1 is ENHRY and CDR2 SYGVKD. The CDR3 spans 14 residues.

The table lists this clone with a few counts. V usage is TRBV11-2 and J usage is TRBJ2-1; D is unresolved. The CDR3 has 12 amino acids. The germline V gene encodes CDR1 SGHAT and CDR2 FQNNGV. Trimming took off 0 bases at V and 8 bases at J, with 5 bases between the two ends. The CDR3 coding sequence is TGTGCCAGCAGCTTAGATCGGGATGAGCAGTTCTTC. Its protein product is CASSLDRDEQFF.

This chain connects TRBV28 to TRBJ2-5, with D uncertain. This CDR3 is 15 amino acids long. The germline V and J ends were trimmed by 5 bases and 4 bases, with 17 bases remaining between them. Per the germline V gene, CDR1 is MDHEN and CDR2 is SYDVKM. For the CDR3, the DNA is TGTGCCAGCAGTACCCAGACATTCGCCAGAGAGACCCAGTACTTC. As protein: CASSTQTFARETQYF.

The DNA for the CDR3 is TGTGCCAGCAGCTTGGCCGGCCTAGCGGGAGGAGGTACAGAGACCCAGTACTTC. It translates to CASSLAGLAGGGTETQYF. V gene TRBV5-4 combines with J gene TRBJ2-5; 11 nucleotides align to TRBD2. From germline, CDR1 is SGHNT and CDR2 YYREEE (reference sequence). This CDR3 contains 18 residues. V was pared by 0 bases and J by 4 bases, with 11 bases of the junction left unmatched.

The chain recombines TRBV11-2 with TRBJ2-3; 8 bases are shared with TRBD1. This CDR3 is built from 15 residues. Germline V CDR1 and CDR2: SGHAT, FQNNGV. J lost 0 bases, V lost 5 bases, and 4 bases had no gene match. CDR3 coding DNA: TGTGCCAGCAGCGCCGGGACAGGTAGCACAGATACGCAGTATTTT. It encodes CASSAGTGSTDTQYF.

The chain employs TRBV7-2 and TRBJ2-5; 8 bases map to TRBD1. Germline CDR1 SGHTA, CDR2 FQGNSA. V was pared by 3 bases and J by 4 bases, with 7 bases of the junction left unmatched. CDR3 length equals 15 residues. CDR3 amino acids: CASSLTGAGAETQYF. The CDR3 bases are TGTGCCAGCAGCTTGACAGGGGCAGGGGCAGAGACCCAGTACTTC.

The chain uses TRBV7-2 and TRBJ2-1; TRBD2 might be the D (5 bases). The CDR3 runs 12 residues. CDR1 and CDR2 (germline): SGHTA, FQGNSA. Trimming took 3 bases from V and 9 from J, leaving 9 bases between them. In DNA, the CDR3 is TGTGCCAGCAGCTTTGGACGGGGTGAGCAGTTCTTC. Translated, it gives CASSFGRGEQFF.

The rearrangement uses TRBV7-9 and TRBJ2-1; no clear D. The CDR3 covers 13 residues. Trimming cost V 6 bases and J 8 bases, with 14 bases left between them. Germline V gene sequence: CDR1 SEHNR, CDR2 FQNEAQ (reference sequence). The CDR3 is CASSPRSIYEQFF. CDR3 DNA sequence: TGTGCCAGCAGTCCTAGAAGTATCTATGAGCAGTTCTTC.

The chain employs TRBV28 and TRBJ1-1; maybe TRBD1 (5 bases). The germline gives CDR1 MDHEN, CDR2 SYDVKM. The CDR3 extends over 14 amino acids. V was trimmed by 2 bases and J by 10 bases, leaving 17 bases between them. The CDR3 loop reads CASSLPVPGGTAFF. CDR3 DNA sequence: TGTGCCAGCAGTTTACCCGTCCCTGGGGGGACAGCTTTCTTT.

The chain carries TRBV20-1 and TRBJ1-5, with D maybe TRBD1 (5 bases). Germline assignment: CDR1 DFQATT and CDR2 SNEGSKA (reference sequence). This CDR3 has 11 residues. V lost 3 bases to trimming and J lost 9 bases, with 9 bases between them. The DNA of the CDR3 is TGCAGTGCTAGTTTGGGGGGGCCCCAGCATTTT. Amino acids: CSASLGGPQHF.

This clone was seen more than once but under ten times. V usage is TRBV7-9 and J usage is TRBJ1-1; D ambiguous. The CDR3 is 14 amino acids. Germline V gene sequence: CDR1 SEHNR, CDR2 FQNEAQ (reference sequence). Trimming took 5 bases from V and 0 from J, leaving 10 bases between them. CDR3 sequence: CASSADQMNTEAFF. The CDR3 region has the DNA TGTGCCAGCAGCGCGGATCAGATGAACACTGAAGCTTTCTTT.

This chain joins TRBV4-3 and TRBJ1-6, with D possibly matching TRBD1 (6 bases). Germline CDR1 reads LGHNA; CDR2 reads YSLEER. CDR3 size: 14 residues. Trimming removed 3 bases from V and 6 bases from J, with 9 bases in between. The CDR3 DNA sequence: TGCGCCAGCAGCCAGATACAGGGTAATTCACCCCTCCACTTT. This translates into CASSQIQGNSPLHF.

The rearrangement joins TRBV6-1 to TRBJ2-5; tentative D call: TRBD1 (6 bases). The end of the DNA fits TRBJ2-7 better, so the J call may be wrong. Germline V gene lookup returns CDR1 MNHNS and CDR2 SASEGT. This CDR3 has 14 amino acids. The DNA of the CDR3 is TGTGCCAGCAGTGTAACACAGGGCACCTACGAGCAGTACTTC. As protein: CASSVTQGTYEQYF.

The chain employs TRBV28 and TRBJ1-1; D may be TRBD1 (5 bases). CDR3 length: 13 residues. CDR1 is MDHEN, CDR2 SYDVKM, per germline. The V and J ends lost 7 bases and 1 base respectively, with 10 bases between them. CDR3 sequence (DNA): TGTGCCAGCATTATTCAGGGGAACACTGAAGCTTTCTTT. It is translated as CASIIQGNTEAFF. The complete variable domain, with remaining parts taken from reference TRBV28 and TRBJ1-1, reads DVKVTQSSRYLVKRTGEKVFLECVQDMDHENMFWYRQDPGLGLRLIYFSYDVKMKEKGDIPEGYSVSREKKERFSLILESASTNQTSMYLCASIIQGNTEAFFGQGTRLTVV.

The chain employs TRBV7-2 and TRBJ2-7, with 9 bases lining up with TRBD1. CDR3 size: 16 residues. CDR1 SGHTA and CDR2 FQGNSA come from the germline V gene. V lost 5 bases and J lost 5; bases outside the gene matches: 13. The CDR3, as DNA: TGTGCCAGCAGCCCCCTCAGGGGGACAGGGATCCACGAGCAGTACTTC. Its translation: CASSPLRGTGIHEQYF. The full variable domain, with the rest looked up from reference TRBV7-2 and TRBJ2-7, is GAGVSQSPSNKVTEKGKDVELRCDPISGHTALYWYRQSLGQGLEFLIYFQGNSAPDKSGLPSDRFSAERTGGSVSTLTIQRTQQEDSAVYLCASSPLRGTGIHEQYFGPGTRLTVT.

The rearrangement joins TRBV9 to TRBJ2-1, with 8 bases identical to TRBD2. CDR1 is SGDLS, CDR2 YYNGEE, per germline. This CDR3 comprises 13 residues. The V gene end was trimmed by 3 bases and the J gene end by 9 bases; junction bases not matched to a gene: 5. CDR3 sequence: CASSGGLVVEQFF. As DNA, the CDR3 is TGTGCCAGCAGCGGGGGACTAGTGGTTGAGCAGTTCTTC.

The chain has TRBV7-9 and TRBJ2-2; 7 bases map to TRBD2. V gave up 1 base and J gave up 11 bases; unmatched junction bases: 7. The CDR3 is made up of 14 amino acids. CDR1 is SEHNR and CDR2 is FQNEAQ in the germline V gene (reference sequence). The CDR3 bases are TGTGCCAGCAGCTTAGAACTAGCGCCCGTCGAGCTGTTTTTT. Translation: CASSLELAPVELFF. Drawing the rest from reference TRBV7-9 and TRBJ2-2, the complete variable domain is DTGVSQNPRHKITKRGQNVTFRCDPISEHNRLYWYRQTLGQGPEFLTYFQNEAQLEKSRLLSDRFSAERPKGSFSTLEIQRTEQGDSAMYLCASSLELAPVELFFGEGSRLTVL.

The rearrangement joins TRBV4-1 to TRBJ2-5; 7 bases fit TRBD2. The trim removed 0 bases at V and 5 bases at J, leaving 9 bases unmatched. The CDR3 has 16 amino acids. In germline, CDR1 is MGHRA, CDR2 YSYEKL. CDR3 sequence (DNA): TGCGCCAGCAGCCAAGATTATGCGGGAGTGTTGGAGACCCAGTACTTC. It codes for CASSQDYAGVLETQYF.

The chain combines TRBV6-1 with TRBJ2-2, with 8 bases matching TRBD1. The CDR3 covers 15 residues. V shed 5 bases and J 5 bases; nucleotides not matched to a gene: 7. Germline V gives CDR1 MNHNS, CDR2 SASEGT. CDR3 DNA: TGTGCCAGCAGTTTACGACAGGGGTTAACCGGGGAGCTGTTTTTT. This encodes CASSLRQGLTGELFF.

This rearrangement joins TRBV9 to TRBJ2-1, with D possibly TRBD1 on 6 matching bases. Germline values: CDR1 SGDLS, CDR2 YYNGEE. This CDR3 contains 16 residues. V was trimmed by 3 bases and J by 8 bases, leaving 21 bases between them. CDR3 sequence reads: CASSEPPPGDMYEQFF. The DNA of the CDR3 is TGTGCCAGCAGCGAGCCCCCTCCAGGGGATATGTATGAGCAGTTCTTC.

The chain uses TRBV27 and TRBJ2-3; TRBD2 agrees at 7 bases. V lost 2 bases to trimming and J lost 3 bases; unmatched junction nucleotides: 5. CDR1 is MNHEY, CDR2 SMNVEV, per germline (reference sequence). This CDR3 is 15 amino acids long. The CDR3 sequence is CASSLVAGVTDTQYF. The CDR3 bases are TGTGCCAGCAGTTTAGTTGCGGGAGTGACAGATACGCAGTATTTT.

The CDR3 region has the DNA TGTGCCAGCAGCTTGACAGGGGGCGGGAGGGAAAAACTGTTTTTT. Its translation is CASSLTGGGREKLFF. The rearrangement links TRBV5-4 to TRBJ1-4, with 9 positions matching TRBD1. Germline lookup yields CDR1 SGHNT and CDR2 YYREEE (reference sequence). The ends lost 1 base at V and 8 bases at J; junction bases unmatched: 6. The CDR3 has 15 residues.

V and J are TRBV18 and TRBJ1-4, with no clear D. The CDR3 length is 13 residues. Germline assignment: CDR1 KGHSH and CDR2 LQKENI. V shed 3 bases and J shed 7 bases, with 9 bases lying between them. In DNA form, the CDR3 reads TGTGCCAGCTCACCGTCCCAATCTGAAAAACTGTTTTTT. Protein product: CASSPSQSEKLFF.

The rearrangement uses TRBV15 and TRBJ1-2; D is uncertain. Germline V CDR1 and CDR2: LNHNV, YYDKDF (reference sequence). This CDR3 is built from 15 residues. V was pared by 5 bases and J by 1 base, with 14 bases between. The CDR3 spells CATSGRAGGNYGYTF. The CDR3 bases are TGTGCCACCAGCGGGCGTGCAGGTGGTAACTATGGCTACACCTTC.

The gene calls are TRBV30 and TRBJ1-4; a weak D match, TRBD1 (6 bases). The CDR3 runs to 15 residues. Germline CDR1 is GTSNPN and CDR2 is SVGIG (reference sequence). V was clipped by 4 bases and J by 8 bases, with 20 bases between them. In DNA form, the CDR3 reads TGTGCCTGGAACGGGACACCAGGAAGACGGGAAAAACTGTTTTTT. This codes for CAWNGTPGRREKLFF.

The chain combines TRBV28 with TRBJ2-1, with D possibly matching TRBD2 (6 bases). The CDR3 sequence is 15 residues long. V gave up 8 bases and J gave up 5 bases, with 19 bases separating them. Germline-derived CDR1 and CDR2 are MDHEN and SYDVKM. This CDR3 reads CASLPLRGKNNEQFF. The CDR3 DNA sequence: TGTGCCAGCCTGCCTTTGCGGGGAAAGAACAATGAGCAGTTCTTC.

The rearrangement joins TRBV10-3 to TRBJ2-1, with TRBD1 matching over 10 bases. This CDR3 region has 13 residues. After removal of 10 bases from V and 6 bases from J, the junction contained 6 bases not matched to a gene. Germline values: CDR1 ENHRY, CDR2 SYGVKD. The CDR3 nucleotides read TGTGCCACCCGGGACAGGGGCGGCAATGAGCAGTTCTTC. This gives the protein CATRDRGGNEQFF.

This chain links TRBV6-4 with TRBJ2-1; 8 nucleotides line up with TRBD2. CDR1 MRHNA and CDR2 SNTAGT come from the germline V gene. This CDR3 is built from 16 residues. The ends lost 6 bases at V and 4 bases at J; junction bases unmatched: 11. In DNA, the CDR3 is TGTGCCAGCAGCGAGACTGCACGGGGGGGTTACAATGAGCAGTTCTTC. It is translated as CASSETARGGYNEQFF.

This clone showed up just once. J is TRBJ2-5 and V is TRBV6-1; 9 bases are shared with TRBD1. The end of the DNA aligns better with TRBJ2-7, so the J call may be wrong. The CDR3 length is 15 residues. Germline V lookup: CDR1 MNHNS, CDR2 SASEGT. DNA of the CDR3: TGTGCCAGCAGTGGGGGGACAGGGACCCTCTACGAGCAGTACTTC. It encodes CASSGGTGTLYEQYF.

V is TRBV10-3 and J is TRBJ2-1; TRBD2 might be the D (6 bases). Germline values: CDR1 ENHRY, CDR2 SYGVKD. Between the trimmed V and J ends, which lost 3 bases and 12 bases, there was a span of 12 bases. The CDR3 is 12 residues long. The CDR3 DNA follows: TGTGCCATCAGTGAACCGGGGGTTGGGCAGTTCTTC. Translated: CAISEPGVGQFF.